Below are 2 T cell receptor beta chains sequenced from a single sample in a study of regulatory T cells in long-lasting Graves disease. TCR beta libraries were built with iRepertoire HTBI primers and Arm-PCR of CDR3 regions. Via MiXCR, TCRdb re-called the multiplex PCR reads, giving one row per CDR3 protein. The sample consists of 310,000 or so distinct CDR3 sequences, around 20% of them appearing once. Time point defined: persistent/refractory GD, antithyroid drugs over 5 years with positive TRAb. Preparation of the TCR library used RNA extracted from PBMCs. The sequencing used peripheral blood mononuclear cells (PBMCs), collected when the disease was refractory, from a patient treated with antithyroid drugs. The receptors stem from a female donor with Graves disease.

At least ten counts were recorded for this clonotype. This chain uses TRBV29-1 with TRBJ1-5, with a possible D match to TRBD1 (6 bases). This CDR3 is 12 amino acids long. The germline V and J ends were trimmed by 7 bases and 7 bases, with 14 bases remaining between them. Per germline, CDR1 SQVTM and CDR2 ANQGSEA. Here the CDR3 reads CSAWTVGQPQHF. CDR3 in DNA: TGCAGCGCCTGGACAGTTGGACAGCCCCAGCATTTT.

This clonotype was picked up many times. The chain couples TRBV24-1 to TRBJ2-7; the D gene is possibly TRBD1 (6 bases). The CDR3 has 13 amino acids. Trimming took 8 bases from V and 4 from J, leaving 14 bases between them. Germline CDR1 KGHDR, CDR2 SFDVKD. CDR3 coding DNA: TGTGCCACCACCGGACAGTGGCAATACGAGCAGTACTTC. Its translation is CATTGQWQYEQYF.